This T cell receptor (beta chain) was retrieved from a study of shared clonotypes between healthy human individuals. Regarding the study as a whole: In contrast to clonotypes shared by all four donors, non-shared clonotypes had lower generation probabilities.

Every contributor of samples was a Caucasian grown-up residing in Nashville, Tennessee. CD4+ cells were split into CD45RA+ naive and CD45RA-negative memory subsets. Points on this clone: Its antigen is not known.

Profiled with immunoSEQ multiplex PCR; TCRdb holds only in-frame clones, not every one. Of 600,000 to 750,000 clones in the sample, approximately 75% were seen once. The germline V gene has CDR1 KGHSH and CDR2 LQKENI. V shed 1 base and J 5 bases; nucleotides not matched to a gene: 4. The CDR3 is 15 amino acids. This receptor was taken from a woman in her thirties in good health. The rearrangement uses TRBV18 and TRBJ2-3, with TRBD2 matching over 9 bases. The specimen was memory CD4+ T cells sorted from blood. Subset meaning: CD45RA-negative fraction. The CDR3 sequence: CASSPLAGAEDTQYF. CDR3 DNA sequence: TGTGCCAGCTCACCACTAGCGGGAGCAGAAGATACGCAGTATTTT.